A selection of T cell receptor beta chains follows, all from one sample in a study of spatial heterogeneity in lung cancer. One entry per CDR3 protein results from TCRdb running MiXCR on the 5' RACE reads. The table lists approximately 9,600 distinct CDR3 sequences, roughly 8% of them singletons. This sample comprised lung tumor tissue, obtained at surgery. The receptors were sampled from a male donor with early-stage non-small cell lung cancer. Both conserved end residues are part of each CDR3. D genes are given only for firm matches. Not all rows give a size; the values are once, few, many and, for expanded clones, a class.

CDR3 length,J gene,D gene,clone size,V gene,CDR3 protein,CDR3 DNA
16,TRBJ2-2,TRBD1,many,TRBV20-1,CSARDPGQGGTGELFF,TGCAGTGCTAGAGACCCGGGACAGGGGGGCACCGGGGAGCTGTTTTTT
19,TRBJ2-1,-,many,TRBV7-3,CASSLKGGAYTSSYNEQFF,TGTGCCAGCAGCTTAAAAGGTGGGGCATATACGAGCTCCTACAATGAGCAGTTCTTC
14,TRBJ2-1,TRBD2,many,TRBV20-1,CSASRLAGGYEQFF,TGCAGTGCTAGTAGACTAGCGGGGGGGTATGAGCAGTTCTTC
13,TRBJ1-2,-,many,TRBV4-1,CASSQEGLYGYTF,TGCGCCAGCAGCCAAGAAGGGCTCTATGGCTACACCTTC
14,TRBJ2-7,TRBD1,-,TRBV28,CASRGQGGTYEQYF,TGTGCCAGCAGGGGACAGGGGGGCACCTACGAGCAGTACTTC
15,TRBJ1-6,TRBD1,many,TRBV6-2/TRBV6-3,CASSYSWTGDSPLHF,TGTGCCAGCAGTTACAGTTGGACAGGGGACTCACCCCTCCACTTT
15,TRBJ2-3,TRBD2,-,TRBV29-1,CSVLLTSGMRVTQYF,TGCAGCGTTCTCCTTACTAGCGGGATGAGGGTTACGCAGTATTTT
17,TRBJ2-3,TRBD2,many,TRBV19,CASSMSASGFNTDTQYF,TGTGCCAGTAGTATGTCTGCTAGCGGGTTTAACACAGATACGCAGTATTTT
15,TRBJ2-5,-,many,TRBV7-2,CASSLEIQAGETQYF,TGTGCCAGCAGCTTAGAAATTCAGGCGGGAGAGACCCAGTACTTC
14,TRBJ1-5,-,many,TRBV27,CASILSGSSRSQHF,TGTGCCAGCATTCTCTCAGGGTCCTCGAGGTCCCAGCATTTT
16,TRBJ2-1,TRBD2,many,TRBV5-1,CASSLEGLAVYNEQFF,TGCGCCAGCAGCTTGGAGGGACTAGCGGTCTACAATGAGCAGTTCTTC
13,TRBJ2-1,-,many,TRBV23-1,CASSGSRGDEQFF,TGCGCCAGCAGCGGATCGAGGGGCGATGAGCAGTTCTTC
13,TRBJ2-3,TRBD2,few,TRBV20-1,CSARGGEGDTQYF,TGCAGTGCCCGGGGGGGCGAGGGAGATACGCAGTATTTT
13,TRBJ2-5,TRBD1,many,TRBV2,CASSRQGQETQYF,TGTGCCAGCAGTAGACAGGGACAAGAGACCCAGTACTTC
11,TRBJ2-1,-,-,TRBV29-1,CSVAPNNEQFF,TGCAGCGTTGCCCCGAACAATGAGCAGTTCTTC
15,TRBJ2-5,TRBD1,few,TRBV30,CAWSRPGQGKETQYF,TGTGCCTGGAGCCGACCGGGACAGGGGAAAGAGACCCAGTACTTC
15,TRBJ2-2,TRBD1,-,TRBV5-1,CASSSGTGNTGELFF,TGCGCCAGCAGCTCCGGGACAGGGAACACCGGGGAGCTGTTTTTT
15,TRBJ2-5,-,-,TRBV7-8,CASSLSGRNQETQYF,TGTGCCAGCAGCCTATCAGGACGGAACCAAGAGACCCAGTACTTC
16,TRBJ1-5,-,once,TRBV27,CASSFSGQYSNQPQHF,TGTGCCAGCAGTTTTTCGGGGCAGTATAGCAATCAGCCCCAGCATTTT
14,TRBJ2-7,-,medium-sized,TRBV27,CASSNRDTAYEQYF,TGTGCCAGCAGTAACCGGGACACCGCCTACGAGCAGTACTTC
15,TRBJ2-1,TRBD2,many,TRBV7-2,CASSPPGLANNEQFF,TGTGCCAGCAGCCCGCCGGGACTAGCAAACAATGAGCAGTTCTTC
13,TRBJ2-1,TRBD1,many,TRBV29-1,CSVWQGANNEQFF,TGCAGCGTTTGGCAGGGGGCCAACAATGAGCAGTTCTTC
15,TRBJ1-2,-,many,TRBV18,CASSPPEGEGYGYTF,TGTGCCAGCTCACCCCCGGAGGGGGAGGGCTATGGCTACACCTTC
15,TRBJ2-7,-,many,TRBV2,CASSEGGNLSYEQYF,TGTGCCAGCAGTGAAGGCGGGAACCTCTCCTACGAGCAGTACTTC
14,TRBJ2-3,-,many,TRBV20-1,CSAVAGAVTDTQYF,TGCAGTGCCGTGGCGGGGGCTGTCACAGATACGCAGTATTTT
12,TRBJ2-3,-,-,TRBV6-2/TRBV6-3,CATQGNSDTQYF,TGTGCCACTCAGGGAAACTCCGATACGCAGTATTTT
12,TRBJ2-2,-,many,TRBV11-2,CASSLVDGELFF,TGTGCCAGCAGCTTAGTGGACGGGGAGCTGTTTTTT
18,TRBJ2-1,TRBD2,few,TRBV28,CASSWTSGSDSSYNEQFF,TGTGCCAGCAGTTGGACTAGCGGGAGTGATAGTAGCTACAATGAGCAGTTCTTC
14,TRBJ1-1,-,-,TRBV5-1,CASSLRFGNTEAFF,TGCGCCAGCAGCTTGAGATTTGGGAACACTGAAGCTTTCTTT
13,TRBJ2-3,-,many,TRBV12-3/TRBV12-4,CASSTNSGATQYF,TGTGCCAGCAGTACTAACTCCGGTGCTACGCAGTATTTT
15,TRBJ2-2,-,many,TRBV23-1,CASSQNPGNTGELFF,TGCGCCAGCAGTCAAAACCCCGGGAACACCGGGGAGCTGTTTTTT
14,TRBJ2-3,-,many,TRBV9,CASSVDWGTDTQYF,TGTGCCAGCAGCGTCGACTGGGGCACAGATACGCAGTATTTT
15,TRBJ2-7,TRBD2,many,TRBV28,CASSLGGRVTYEQYF,TGTGCCAGCAGCCTAGGCGGGAGAGTTACGTACGAGCAGTACTTC
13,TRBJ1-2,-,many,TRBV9,CASSHTYRLGYTF,TGTGCCAGCTCTCACACGTACCGGCTTGGCTACACCTTC
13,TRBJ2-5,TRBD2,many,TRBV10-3,CAISGTRGETQYF,TGTGCCATCAGCGGGACTAGGGGCGAGACCCAGTACTTC
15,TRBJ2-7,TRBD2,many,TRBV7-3,CASSLGSGSGYEQYF,TGTGCCAGCAGCCTAGGTAGCGGGAGCGGTTACGAGCAGTACTTC
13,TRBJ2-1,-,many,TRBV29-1,CSVEPSSYNEQFF,TGCAGCGTTGAACCTAGCTCCTACAATGAGCAGTTCTTC
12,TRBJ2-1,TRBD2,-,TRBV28,CASTAGYNEQFF,TGTGCCAGCACAGCGGGATACAATGAGCAGTTCTTC
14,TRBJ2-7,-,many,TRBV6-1,CASIRDIVSYEQYF,TGTGCCAGCATCCGGGACATTGTCTCCTACGAGCAGTACTTC
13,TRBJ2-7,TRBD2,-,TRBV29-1,CSVVSSGGYEQYF,TGCAGCGTTGTCTCTAGCGGGGGTTACGAGCAGTACTTC
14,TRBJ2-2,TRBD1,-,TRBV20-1,CSVPPTGGAGELFF,TGCAGTGTCCCACCCACAGGGGGTGCTGGGGAGCTGTTTTTT
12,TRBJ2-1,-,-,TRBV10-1,CASSNSGDEQFF,TGCGCCAGCAGTAACTCGGGGGATGAGCAGTTCTTC
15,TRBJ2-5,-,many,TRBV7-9,CASSLGGGEGETQYF,TGTGCCAGCAGCTTAGGGGGCGGGGAAGGAGAGACCCAGTACTTC
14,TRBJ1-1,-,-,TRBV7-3,CASSLWGPDTEAFF,TGTGCCAGCAGCTTGTGGGGTCCGGACACTGAAGCTTTCTTT
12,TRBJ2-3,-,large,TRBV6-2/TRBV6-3,CASEADSDTQYF,TGTGCCAGCGAGGCGGACTCAGATACGCAGTATTTT
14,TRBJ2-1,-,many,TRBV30,CAWSVGNVGNEQFF,TGTGCCTGGAGTGTAGGGAATGTGGGGAATGAGCAGTTCTTC
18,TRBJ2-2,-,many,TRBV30,CAWRPRPGVTLNTGELFF,TGTGCCTGGAGGCCACGACCCGGTGTGACACTGAACACCGGGGAGCTGTTTTTT
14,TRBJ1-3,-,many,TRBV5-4,CASSLDSSGNTIYF,TGTGCCAGCAGCTTGGACAGCTCTGGAAACACCATATATTTT
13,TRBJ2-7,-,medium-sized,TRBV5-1,CASSWRDSYEQYF,TGCGCCAGCAGCTGGAGGGATTCCTACGAGCAGTACTTC
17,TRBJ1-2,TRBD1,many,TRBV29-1,CSVEDTGGIYLSYGYTF,TGCAGCGTTGAAGATACAGGGGGGATCTACCTTAGCTATGGCTACACCTTC
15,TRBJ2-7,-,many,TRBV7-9,CASSLNPESSYEQYF,TGTGCCAGCAGCTTGAACCCCGAAAGCTCCTACGAGCAGTACTTC
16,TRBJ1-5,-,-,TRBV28,CASSSILGTLHQPQHF,TGTGCCAGCTCATCAATACTCGGGACCCTACATCAGCCCCAGCATTTT
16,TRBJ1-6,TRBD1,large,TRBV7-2,CASSLPTGTGGSPLHF,TGTGCCAGCAGCTTACCAACCGGGACAGGGGGGTCACCCCTCCACTTT
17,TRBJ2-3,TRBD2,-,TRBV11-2,CASSIGTSGSGTDTQYF,TGTGCCAGCAGTATCGGGACTAGCGGGAGTGGTACAGATACGCAGTATTTT